This T cell receptor beta chain was captured in a study of blood T cell repertoires in COVID-19. About the research overall: Spain, Italy and the United States supplied samples that represented acute and convalescent COVID-19.

Profiled with immunoSEQ multiplex PCR; TCRdb holds only in-frame clones, not every one. This sample has about 250,000 clones, with over 70% found just once. V lost 6 bases to trimming and J lost 9 bases; unmatched junction nucleotides: 10. Germline V gene lookup returns CDR1 KGHDR and CDR2 SFDVKD. The CDR3 is 14 residues long. Individuals drawn from 24 US areas were roughly 18 to 95 years old. Categorization into cohorts depended on clinical history that participants reported. The sample consisted of PBMCs or T cells enriched from blood (not recorded which). The TCR comes from a woman aged 40-49 years who had been exposed to COVID-19. The chain is built from TRBV24-1 and TRBJ2-1; TRBD1 matches at 7 bases. CDR3 sequence (DNA): TGTGCCACCAGTAGGCAGGGGGATGGGGTTGAGCAGTTCTTC. Translated: CATSRQGDGVEQFF.